Following are 3 T cell receptor beta chains from one sample sequenced in a study of OX40 agonist ivuxolimab in advanced cancers. Clones were sequenced by immunoSEQ multiplex PCR, and TCRdb holds only the in-frame ones, with some missing. The sample lists tens of thousands of clones, under 90% occurring once. The starting material was CD4+ or CD8+ T cells sorted from blood, obtained in a trial of the OX40 agonist ivuxolimab. The origin of the receptors is an adult with an advanced solid tumor such as melanoma, head and neck, liver or kidney cancer.

V and J are TRBV4-3 and TRBJ2-3; D might be TRBD1 (5 bases). This CDR3 region has 15 residues. CDR1 is LGHNA and CDR2 is YSLEER in the germline V gene. The germline V and J ends were trimmed by 0 bases and 5 bases, with 12 bases remaining between them. The CDR3 coding sequence is TGCGCCAGCAGCCAAGATAGGACACCCGGAGATACGCAGTATTTT. Protein sequence: CASSQDRTPGDTQYF.

The chain employs TRBV14 and TRBJ2-1, with 8 bases that match TRBD1. Germline CDR1 SGHDN, CDR2 FVKESK. This CDR3 comprises 17 residues. V trimming: 1 base; J trimming: 0 bases; junction bases outside the gene matches: 5. The CDR3 nucleotides are TGTGCCAGCAGCCAAGTCCCGGACAGGGCCTCCTACAATGAGCAGTTCTTC. This sequence encodes CASSQVPDRASYNEQFF.

V usage is TRBV9 and J usage is TRBJ2-7; 7 nucleotides agree with TRBD2. With 7 bases clipped from V and 3 bases from J, the junction kept 16 bases outside the gene matches. There are 16 residues in the CDR3. Germline CDR1 and CDR2: SGDLS and YYNGEE. Here the CDR3 DNA reads TGTGCCAGCGGCGCTGGGGGGGAGCGCCCGTTCTACGAGCAGTACTTC. This gives the protein CASGAGGERPFYEQYF.